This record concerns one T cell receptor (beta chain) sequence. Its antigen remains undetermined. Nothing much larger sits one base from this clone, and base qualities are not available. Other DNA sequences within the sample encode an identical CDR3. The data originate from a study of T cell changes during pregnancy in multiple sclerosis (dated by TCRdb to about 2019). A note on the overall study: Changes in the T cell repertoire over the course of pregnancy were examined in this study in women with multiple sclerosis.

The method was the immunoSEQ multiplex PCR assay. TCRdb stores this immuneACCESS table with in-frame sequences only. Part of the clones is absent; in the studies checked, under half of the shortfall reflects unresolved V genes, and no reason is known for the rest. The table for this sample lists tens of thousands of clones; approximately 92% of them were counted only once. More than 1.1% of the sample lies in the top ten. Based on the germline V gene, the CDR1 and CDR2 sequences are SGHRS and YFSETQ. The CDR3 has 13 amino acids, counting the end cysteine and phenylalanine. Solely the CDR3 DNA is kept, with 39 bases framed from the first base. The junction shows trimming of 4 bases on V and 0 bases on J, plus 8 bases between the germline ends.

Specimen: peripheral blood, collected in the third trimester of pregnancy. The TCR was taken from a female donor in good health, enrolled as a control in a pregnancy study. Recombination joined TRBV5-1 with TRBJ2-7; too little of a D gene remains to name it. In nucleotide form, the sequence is TGCGCCAGCAGCCCCGGTAACTCCTACGAGCAGTACTTC. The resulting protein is CASSPGNSYEQYF.